This entry lists 9 T cell receptor beta chains sequenced from one sample in a study of blood T cell repertoires in COVID-19. Only in-frame clones appear in the TCRdb table, and some are missing; sequencing was by immunoSEQ multiplex PCR. Among a few hundred thousand clones listed, approximately 89% were seen once. The sample comprised peripheral blood. Receptors originate from a woman aged 40 to 50 who had recovered from COVID-19.

The gene calls are TRBV11-2 and TRBJ2-7; D call uncertain. The germline V gene has CDR1 SGHAT and CDR2 FQNNGV. Trimming took 0 bases from V and 7 from J, leaving 7 bases between them. This CDR3 has 12 amino acids. In DNA, the CDR3 is TGTGCCAGCAGCTTAGATCGGCGGGAGCAGTACGTC. Amino acids: CASSLDRREQYV.

V usage is TRBV10-1 and J usage is TRBJ2-1; D is unresolved. The V gene lost 0 bases and the J gene lost 0 bases, with 6 bases spanning the gap. The CDR3 sequence is 15 residues long. Germline values: CDR1 WNHNN, CDR2 SYGVQD (reference sequence). CDR3: CASSESLSSYNEQFF. CDR3 nucleotide sequence: TGCGCCAGCAGTGAGTCTTTGAGCTCCTACAATGAGCAGTTCTTC.

This clone was counted once. The J gene is TRBJ2-3, the V gene TRBV7-9; 7 nucleotides line up with TRBD1. The J segment lost 0 bases and the V segment lost 5 bases, leaving 5 bases of the junction unmatched. The CDR3 runs 15 residues. CDR1 and CDR2 (germline): SEHNR, FQNEAQ (reference sequence). The CDR3 region is CASSRDRASTDTQYF. CDR3 DNA sequence: TGTGCCAGCAGCCGGGACAGAGCAAGCACAGATACGCAGTATTTT.

The chain uses TRBV6-5 and TRBJ2-5; 7 nucleotides match TRBD1. This CDR3 has 14 residues. CDR1 and CDR2 from the germline V gene are MNHEY and SVGAGI. J gave up 4 bases and V 7 bases, and 9 bases lay outside the gene matches. CDR3 DNA sequence: TGTGCCAGCAAACAGGGGTTGGGTACAGAGACCCAGTACTTC. It specifies CASKQGLGTETQYF.

The V and J genes are TRBV9 and TRBJ2-1, with 14 bases that match TRBD2. V shed 4 bases, J shed 2 bases, and the junction held 2 bases outside the gene matches. Per the germline V gene, CDR1 is SGDLS and CDR2 is YYNGEE. The CDR3 totals 16 residues. This CDR3 reads CASSRTSGRTYNEQFF. CDR3 bases: TGTGCCAGCAGCCGGACTAGCGGGAGGACCTACAATGAGCAGTTCTTC.

The chain uses TRBV7-9 and TRBJ2-2; tentatively, D is TRBD2 (5 bases). Trimming removed 2 bases at V and 4 bases at J, with 8 bases between. The CDR3 totals 14 residues. CDR1 is SEHNR and CDR2 is FQNEAQ in the germline V gene (reference sequence). This CDR3 is CASSLLRGTGELFF. The CDR3 nucleotides are TGTGCCAGCAGCTTACTCCGGGGCACCGGGGAGCTGTTTTTT.

The chain employs TRBV27 and TRBJ2-4; TRBD2 agrees at 7 bases. This CDR3 spans 12 amino acids. Germline V gives CDR1 MNHEY, CDR2 SMNVEV (reference sequence). V dropped 3 bases and J dropped 12; count of bases not matched to a gene: 5. The CDR3 sequence is CASSLSGGAQYF. The CDR3 coding sequence is TGTGCCAGCAGTTTGTCGGGAGGTGCTCAGTACTTC.

V gene TRBV29-1 combines with J gene TRBJ1-3; a possible D gene is TRBD1 (6 bases). This CDR3 region has 15 residues. The germline CDR1 and CDR2 sequences are SQVTM and ANQGSEA. V was pared by 4 bases and J by 0 bases, with 13 bases between. The DNA of the CDR3 is TGCAGCGTTGCGGGTGACAGGTCCTCTGGAAACACCATATATTTT. Protein sequence: CSVAGDRSSGNTIYF.

The sample holds a few counts of this clone. The chain links TRBV10-3 to TRBJ1-2; D is undetermined. Germline loops: CDR1 ENHRY, CDR2 SYGVKD. With 10 bases removed from V and 2 bases from J, the gap between germline ends came to 14 bases. The CDR3 loop spans 13 amino acids. As DNA, the CDR3 is TGTGCCACCCGAGAGGGCAGGAACTATGGCTACACCTTC. Residues: CATREGRNYGYTF.